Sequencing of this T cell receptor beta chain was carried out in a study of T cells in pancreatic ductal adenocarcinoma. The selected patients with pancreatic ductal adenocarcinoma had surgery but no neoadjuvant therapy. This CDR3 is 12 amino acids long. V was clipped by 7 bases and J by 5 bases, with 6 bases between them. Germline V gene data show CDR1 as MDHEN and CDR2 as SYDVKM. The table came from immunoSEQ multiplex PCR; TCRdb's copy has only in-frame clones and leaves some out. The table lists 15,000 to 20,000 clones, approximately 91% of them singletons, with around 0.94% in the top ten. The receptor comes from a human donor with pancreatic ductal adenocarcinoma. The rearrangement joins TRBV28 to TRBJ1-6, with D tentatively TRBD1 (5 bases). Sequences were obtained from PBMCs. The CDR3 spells CASKDNNSPLHF. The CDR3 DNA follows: TGTGCCAGCAAGGACAATAATTCACCCCTCCACTTT.